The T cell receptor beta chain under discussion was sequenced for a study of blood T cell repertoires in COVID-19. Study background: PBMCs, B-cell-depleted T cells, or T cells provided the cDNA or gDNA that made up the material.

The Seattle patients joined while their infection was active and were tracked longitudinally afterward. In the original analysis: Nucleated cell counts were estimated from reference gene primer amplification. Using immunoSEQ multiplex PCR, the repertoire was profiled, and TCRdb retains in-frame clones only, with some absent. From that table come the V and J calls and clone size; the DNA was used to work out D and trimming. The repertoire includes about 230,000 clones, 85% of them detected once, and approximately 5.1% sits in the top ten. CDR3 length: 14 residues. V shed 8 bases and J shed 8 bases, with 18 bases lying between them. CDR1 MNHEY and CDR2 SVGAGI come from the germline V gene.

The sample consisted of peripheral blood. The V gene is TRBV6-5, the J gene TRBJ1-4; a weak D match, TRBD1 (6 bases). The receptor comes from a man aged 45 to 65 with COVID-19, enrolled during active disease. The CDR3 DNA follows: TGTGCCAGCGGGAGCAGGGGCGTAGGGGAAAAACTGTTTTTT. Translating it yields CASGSRGVGEKLFF.